This TCR beta chain was captured by sequencing in a study of T cell responses to AZD1222 COVID-19 vaccine. Study conclusions and caveats: Among vaccine-associated CD4 TCRs, coverage spanned spike, with dominance at 160-218 and 743-854. Per reports, nearly half of all spike-specific TCRs target regions that are unmutated in variants. Recipients of two AZD1222 doses showed rising Spike-specific TCR breadth and depth. The donor group comprised mostly white British people and more females; the analysis possibly underestimated clonal diversity.

CDR3 length: 12 amino acids. Germline V gives CDR1 SNHLY, CDR2 FYNNEI. The V and J ends lost 5 bases and 13 bases, in that order; junction bases with no gene match: 7. Only in-frame clones appear in the TCRdb table, and some are missing; sequencing was by immunoSEQ multiplex PCR. Of about 85,000 clones in the sample, roughly nine tenths are singletons; the top ten hold roughly 7.6%. About this clone itself: The antigen is not known.

This specimen was peripheral blood, taken on day 0 of AZD1222 vaccination. V gene TRBV2 combines with J gene TRBJ1-3; TRBD1 agrees at 8 bases. The sequence came from an adult in good health. CDR3 residues: CASSTGGLVIYF. CDR3 sequence (DNA): TGTGCCAGCAGTACAGGGGGGCTGGTGATATATTTT.